Sequencing of this TCR beta chain was carried out in a study of OX40 agonist ivuxolimab in advanced cancers. Study at large: Ivuxolimab was administered intravenously to patients at 0.01 to 10 mg/kg every 2 weeks.

The CDR3 covers 13 residues. Deletions cut 6 bases from V and 0 bases from J, with 8 bases between. The germline V gene encodes CDR1 SGHRS and CDR2 YFSETQ. The method was immunoSEQ multiplex PCR; TCRdb's version includes in-frame clones alone and lacks a portion of them. The sample contains some 39,000 clones, 75% to 90% of which appear only once. The source was CD4+ or CD8+ T cells sorted from blood, collected in a trial of the OX40 agonist ivuxolimab. The genes are TRBV5-1 and TRBJ2-3; no definite D call. The TCR was taken from an adult with an advanced solid tumor such as melanoma, head and neck, liver or kidney cancer. CDR3 in DNA: TGCGCCAGCACGACCCTGAGCACAGATACGCAGTATTTT. This codes for CASTTLSTDTQYF.